One and the same sample provided the 19 T cell receptor beta chains below, sequenced in a study of blood T cell repertoires in COVID-19. The method was immunoSEQ multiplex PCR; TCRdb's version includes in-frame clones alone and lacks a portion of them. The sample lists approximately 200,000 clones, less than 85% occurring once. The material sequenced was PBMCs or T cells enriched from blood (not recorded which). These receptors were obtained from a middle-aged man who had recovered from COVID-19.

The V call is TRBV7-3, the J call TRBJ2-1; D is perhaps TRBD1 (7 bases). V was trimmed by 5 bases and J by 7 bases, leaving 24 bases between them. The CDR3 totals 17 residues. Germline V CDR1 and CDR2: SGHTA, FQGTGA. DNA of the CDR3: TGTGCCAGCAGCCCTCTGACCGGGACCAGGGGGAGGAATGAGCAGTTCTTC. Amino acids: CASSPLTGTRGRNEQFF. The full variable domain, rest sourced from reference TRBV7-3 and TRBJ2-1, is GAGVSQTPSNKVTEKGKYVELRCDPISGHTALYWYRQSLGQGPEFLIYFQGTGAADDSGLPNDRFFAVRPEGSVSTLKIQRTERGDSAVYLCASSPLTGTRGRNEQFFGPGTRLTVL.

The J gene is TRBJ2-7, the V gene TRBV30; D unclear. Trimming removed 2 bases from V and 8 bases from J, with 13 bases in between. CDR1 and CDR2 from the germline V gene are GTSNPN and SVGIG (reference sequence). This CDR3 is built from 12 residues. This CDR3 reads CAWSSVSSKQYF. Here the CDR3 DNA reads TGTGCCTGGAGTAGTGTGAGTTCCAAGCAGTACTTC. The whole variable domain, filled in from reference TRBV30 and TRBJ2-7, reads SQTIHQWPATLVQPVGSPLSLECTVEGTSNPNLYWYRQAAGRGLQLLFYSVGIGQISSEVPQNLSASRPQDRQFILSSKKLLLSDSGFYLCAWSSVSSKQYFGPGTRLTVT.

This sequence joins TRBV11-3 and TRBJ2-7; 10 bases line up with TRBD2. Germline CDR1 reads SGHNT; CDR2 reads YENEEA. With V trimmed by 3 bases and J by 6 bases, 2 bases remained unmatched. This CDR3 comprises 13 residues. The CDR3 region is CASSFSGRSEQYF. CDR3 nucleotides: TGTGCCAGCAGCTTTAGCGGGAGGAGCGAGCAGTACTTC.

This chain joins TRBV27 and TRBJ2-5; no definite D call. Germline V gives CDR1 MNHEY, CDR2 SMNVEV (reference sequence). This CDR3 has 14 residues. V was pared by 6 bases and J by 1 base, with 12 bases between. CDR3 amino acids: CASRGVLSQETQYF. The CDR3 nucleotides read TGTGCCAGCAGGGGCGTTTTGAGCCAAGAGACCCAGTACTTC.

The rearrangement joins TRBV7-2 to TRBJ2-1, with a weak D call TRBD2 (5 bases). Trimming took off 3 bases at V and 8 bases at J, with 11 bases between the two ends. The CDR3 runs 13 residues. The germline CDR1 and CDR2 sequences are SGHTA and FQGNSA. The CDR3 sequence is CASSFKSGDEQFF. The CDR3 DNA follows: TGTGCCAGCAGCTTCAAGTCCGGGGATGAGCAGTTCTTC.

The rearrangement links TRBV7-2 to TRBJ2-1, with 10 positions matching TRBD2. The CDR3 sequence is 15 residues long. The V gene's germline CDR1 is SGHTA and CDR2 FQGNSA. The junction had 3 bases not matched to a gene; V was cut back by 5 bases and J by 2 bases. As DNA, the CDR3 is TGTGCCAGCAGCATGACTAGCGGGCCCTACAATGAGCAGTTCTTC. Its translation: CASSMTSGPYNEQFF.

In its sample, this clone was seen once. V and J are TRBV5-1 and TRBJ2-1; 13 bases are shared with TRBD2. CDR1 and CDR2 from the germline V gene are SGHRS and YFSETQ. The junction had 1 base not matched to a gene; V was cut back by 4 bases and J by 6 bases. This CDR3 contains 14 residues. The CDR3 protein is CASSGLAGANEQFF. The CDR3 coding sequence is TGCGCCAGCAGCGGACTAGCGGGAGCCAATGAGCAGTTCTTC.

The chain is built from TRBV28 and TRBJ2-2, with D possibly being TRBD1 (6 bases). This CDR3 is 20 amino acids long. From germline, CDR1 is MDHEN and CDR2 SYDVKM. Trimming cost V 1 base and J 1 base, with 22 bases left between them. Written as DNA, the CDR3 is TGTGCCAGCAGTTTATCGAGCAATGGACCCACAGGGTGGAACACCGGGGAGCTGTTTTTT. Residues: CASSLSSNGPTGWNTGELFF.

The genes are TRBV7-2 and TRBJ2-7; tentatively, D is TRBD1 (5 bases). Trimming removed 1 base from V and 2 bases from J, with 12 bases in between. CDR1 and CDR2 from the germline V gene are SGHTA and FQGNSA. The CDR3 totals 15 residues. The CDR3 nucleotides are TGTGCCAGCAGCTTAGGAACAGGAGCAGCCTACGAGCAGTACTTC. The encoded protein is CASSLGTGAAYEQYF.

The chain joins TRBV6-4 to TRBJ2-7, with 8 bases that match TRBD1. This CDR3 is built from 14 residues. V shed 6 bases, J shed 6 bases, and the junction held 10 bases outside the gene matches. Germline CDR1 is MRHNA and CDR2 is SNTAGT. The CDR3 protein is CASRRDRGYREQYF. CDR3 bases: TGTGCCAGCAGAAGAGACAGGGGCTATCGCGAGCAGTACTTC.

A remark on this clone: Its ends do not fully match the called genes, so a read error is possible. The chain uses TRBV30 and TRBJ2-7, with no clear D. Germline CDR1 is GTSNPN and CDR2 is SVGIG (reference sequence). This CDR3 is built from 11 residues. The CDR3 loop is CAWSVSSEQYF. The CDR3 DNA reads as TGTGCCTGGAGTGTATCCTCCGAGCAGTACTTC.

The V gene is TRBV5-1, the J gene TRBJ2-7; a possible D gene is TRBD1 (6 bases). In germline, CDR1 is SGHRS, CDR2 YFSETQ. With 7 bases removed from V and 5 bases from J, the gap between germline ends came to 13 bases. The CDR3 consists of 12 residues. The CDR3 region is CASGTTSNEQYF. DNA for the CDR3: TGCGCCAGCGGGACAACTAGTAACGAGCAGTACTTC. The full variable domain, rest sourced from reference TRBV5-1 and TRBJ2-7, is KAGVTQTPRYLIKTRGQQVTLSCSPISGHRSVSWYQQTPGQGLQFLFEYFSETQRNKGNFPGRFSGRQFSNSRSEMNVSTLELGDSALYLCASGTTSNEQYFGPGTRLTVT.

V gene TRBV12-3 or TRBV12-4 combines with J gene TRBJ1-4, with 9 positions matching TRBD1. The CDR3 sequence is 13 residues long. Trimming took 6 bases from V and 7 from J; bases not matched to a gene: 3. The CDR3 here is CASRGQGSEKLFF. The CDR3 DNA follows: TGTGCCAGCAGGGGACAGGGATCTGAAAAACTGTTTTTT.

This chain links TRBV19 with TRBJ2-1, with D possibly TRBD2 on 5 matching bases. V shed 4 bases and J shed 8 bases, with 18 bases lying between them. Germline-derived CDR1 and CDR2 are LNHDA and SQIVND (reference sequence). The CDR3 totals 15 residues. The CDR3 protein is CASSTRASLRDEQFF. The DNA for the CDR3 is TGTGCCAGTAGTACGCGGGCCTCCCTACGGGATGAGCAGTTCTTC.

This sequence joins TRBV11-1 and TRBJ2-1; D gene unclear. V was cut by 5 bases and J by 0 bases, with 14 bases left in between. CDR3 length: 16 residues. Germline loops: CDR1 SGHAT, CDR2 FQDESV (reference sequence). The CDR3 nucleotides read TGTGCCAGCAGCGTAGGCACAGCTCTCTCCTACAATGAGCAGTTCTTC. It codes for CASSVGTALSYNEQFF.

This clone was detected once. This chain joins TRBV7-2 and TRBJ2-1; 10 nucleotides match TRBD2. The V segment lost 5 bases and the J segment 6 bases; nucleotides outside the gene matches: 10. The length of the CDR3 is 16 residues. The germline V gene has CDR1 SGHTA and CDR2 FQGNSA. Here the CDR3 DNA reads TGTGCCAGCAGCCCCTCTATAGCGGGGGGCTCCAATGAGCAGTTCTTC. It specifies CASSPSIAGGSNEQFF.

The chain recombines TRBV19 with TRBJ1-1, with TRBD1 as a possible D gene (6 bases). Per the germline V gene, CDR1 is LNHDA and CDR2 is SQIVND (reference sequence). Trimming shortened V by 3 bases and J by 8 bases, and 10 bases separated the two germline ends. This CDR3 is built from 12 residues. This CDR3 is CASSIQQGEAFF. In DNA form, the CDR3 reads TGTGCCAGTAGTATTCAACAGGGAGAAGCTTTCTTT. The entire variable domain, with the rest obtained from reference TRBV19 and TRBJ1-1, is as follows: DGGITQSPKYLFRKEGQNVTLSCEQNLNHDAMYWYRQDPGQGLRLIYYSQIVNDFQKGDIAEGYSVSREKKESFPLTVTSAQKNPTAFYLCASSIQQGEAFFGQGTRLTVV.

V gene TRBV5-1 combines with J gene TRBJ2-3; TRBD2 matches 13 bases. This CDR3 contains 15 residues. Trimming took 6 bases from V and 4 from J; bases not matched to a gene: 5. Looked up from germline, CDR1 is SGHRS and CDR2 is YFSETQ. CDR3 loop: CASKRTSGSPDTQYF. The CDR3 region has the DNA TGCGCCAGCAAAAGGACTAGCGGGAGTCCAGATACGCAGTATTTT.

The V call is TRBV5-5, the J call TRBJ2-5, with D uncertain. The CDR3 sequence is 14 residues long. With 0 bases removed from V and 0 bases from J, the gap between germline ends came to 6 bases. Per germline, CDR1 SGHKS and CDR2 YYEKEE (reference sequence). For the CDR3, the DNA is TGTGCCAGCAGCTTGGTAGAGAACCAAGAGACCCAGTACTTC. Amino acids: CASSLVENQETQYF.